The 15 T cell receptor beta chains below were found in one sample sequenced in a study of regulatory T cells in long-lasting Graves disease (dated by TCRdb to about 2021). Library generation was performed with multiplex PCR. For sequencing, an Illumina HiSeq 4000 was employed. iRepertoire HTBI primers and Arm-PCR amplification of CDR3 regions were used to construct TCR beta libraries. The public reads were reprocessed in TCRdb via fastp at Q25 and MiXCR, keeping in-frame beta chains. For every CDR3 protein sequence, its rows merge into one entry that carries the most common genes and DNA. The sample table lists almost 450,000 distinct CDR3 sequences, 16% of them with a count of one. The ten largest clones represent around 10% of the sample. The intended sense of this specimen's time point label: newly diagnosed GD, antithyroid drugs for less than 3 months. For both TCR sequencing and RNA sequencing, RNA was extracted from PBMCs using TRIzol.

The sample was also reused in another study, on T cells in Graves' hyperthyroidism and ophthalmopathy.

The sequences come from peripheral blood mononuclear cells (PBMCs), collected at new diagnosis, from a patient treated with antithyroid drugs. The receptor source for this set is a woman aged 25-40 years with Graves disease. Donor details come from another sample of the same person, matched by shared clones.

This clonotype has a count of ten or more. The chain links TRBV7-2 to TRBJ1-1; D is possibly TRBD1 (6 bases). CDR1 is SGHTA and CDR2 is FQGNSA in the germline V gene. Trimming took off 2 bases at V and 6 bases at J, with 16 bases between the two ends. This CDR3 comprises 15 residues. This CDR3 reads CASSLMGGAFAEAFF. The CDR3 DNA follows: TGTGCCAGCAGCTTAATGGGGGGCGCGTTTGCTGAAGCTTTCTTT.

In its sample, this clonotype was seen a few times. CDR3 in amino acids: CASRSGTARGYGYTF. CDR3 DNA: TGCGCCAGCCGCTCCGGGACAGCCCGAGGCTATGGCTACACCTTC. The chain joins TRBV5-1 to TRBJ1-2; TRBD1 matches at 7 bases. CDR1 and CDR2 from the germline V gene are SGHRS and YFSETQ. The CDR3 spans 15 residues. The junction had 13 bases not matched to a gene; V was cut back by 7 bases and J by 4 bases.

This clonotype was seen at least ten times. The CDR3 sequence is CSEGTPREQFF. For the CDR3, the DNA is TGCAGTGAAGGGACCCCAAGAGAGCAGTTCTTC. The chain is built from TRBV20-1 and TRBJ2-1; the D call may be TRBD1 or TRBD2 (5 bases each). Trimming pared 7 bases from V and 10 bases from J, leaving 14 bases between. Per the germline V gene, CDR1 is DFQATT and CDR2 is SNEGSKA (reference sequence). The CDR3 runs 11 residues.

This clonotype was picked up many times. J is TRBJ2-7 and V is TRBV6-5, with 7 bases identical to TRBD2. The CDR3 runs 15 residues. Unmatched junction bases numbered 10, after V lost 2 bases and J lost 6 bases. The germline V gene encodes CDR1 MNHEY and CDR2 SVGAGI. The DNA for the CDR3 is TGTGCCAGCAGTTACCCCCGGGACTATCGTCCCGAGCAGTACTTC. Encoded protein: CASSYPRDYRPEQYF.

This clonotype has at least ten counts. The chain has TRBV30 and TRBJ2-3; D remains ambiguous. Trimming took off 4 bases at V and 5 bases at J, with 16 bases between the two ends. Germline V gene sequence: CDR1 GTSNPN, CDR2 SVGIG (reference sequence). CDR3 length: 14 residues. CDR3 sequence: CAWNSVSSKDTQYF. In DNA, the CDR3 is TGTGCCTGGAACTCGGTTTCAAGTAAAGATACGCAGTATTTT.

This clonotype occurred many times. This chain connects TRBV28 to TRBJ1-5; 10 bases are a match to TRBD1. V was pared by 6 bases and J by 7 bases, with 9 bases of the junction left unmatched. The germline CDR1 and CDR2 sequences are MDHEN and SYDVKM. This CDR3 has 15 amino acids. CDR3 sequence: CASRLHWTGGQPQHF. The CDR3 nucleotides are TGTGCCAGCAGACTTCATTGGACAGGGGGACAGCCCCAGCATTTT.

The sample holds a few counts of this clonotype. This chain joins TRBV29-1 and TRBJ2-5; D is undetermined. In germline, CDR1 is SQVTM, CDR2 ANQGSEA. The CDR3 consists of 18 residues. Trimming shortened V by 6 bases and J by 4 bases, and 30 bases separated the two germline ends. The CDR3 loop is CSVSDPWLGGEHRETQYF. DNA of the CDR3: TGCAGCGTCTCGGATCCGTGGTTGGGCGGCGAGCATCGAGAGACCCAGTACTTC.

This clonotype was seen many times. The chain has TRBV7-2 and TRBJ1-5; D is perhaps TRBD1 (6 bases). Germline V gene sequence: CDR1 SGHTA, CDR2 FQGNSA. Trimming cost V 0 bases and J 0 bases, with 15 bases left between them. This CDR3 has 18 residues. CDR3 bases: TGTGCCAGCAGCTTAGCCCCTACCGGGACAAGTAGCAATCAGCCCCAGCATTTT. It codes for CASSLAPTGTSSNQPQHF.

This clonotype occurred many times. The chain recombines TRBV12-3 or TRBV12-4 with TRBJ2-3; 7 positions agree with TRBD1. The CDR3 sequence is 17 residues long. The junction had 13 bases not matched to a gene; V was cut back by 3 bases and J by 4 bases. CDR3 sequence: CASSFEGATLSADTQYF. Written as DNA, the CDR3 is TGTGCCAGCAGTTTTGAGGGGGCGACCCTTTCTGCAGATACGCAGTATTTT.

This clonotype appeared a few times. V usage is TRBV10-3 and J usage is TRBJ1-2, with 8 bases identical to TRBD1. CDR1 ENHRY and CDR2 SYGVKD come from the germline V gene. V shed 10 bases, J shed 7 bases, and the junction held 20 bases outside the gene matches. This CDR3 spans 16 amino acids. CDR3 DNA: TGTGCCACATACTCGGGACAGGCGGGTGGTCGTCTTGGCTACACCTTC. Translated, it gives CATYSGQAGGRLGYTF.

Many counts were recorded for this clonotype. Here the CDR3 DNA reads TGTGCCAGCAGGACCGGGGCCGGGAATGAAAAACTGTTTTTT. Protein sequence: CASRTGAGNEKLFF. This sequence joins TRBV12-3 or TRBV12-4 and TRBJ1-4, with D tentatively TRBD1 (5 bases). V lost 6 bases to trimming and J lost 5 bases, with 13 bases between them. The CDR3 contains 14 residues.

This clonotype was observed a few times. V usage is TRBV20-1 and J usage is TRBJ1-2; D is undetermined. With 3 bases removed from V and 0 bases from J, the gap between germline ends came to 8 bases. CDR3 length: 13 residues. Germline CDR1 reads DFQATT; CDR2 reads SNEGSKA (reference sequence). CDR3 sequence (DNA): TGCAGTGCTAGTGTTGGGTCTAACTATGGCTACACCTTC. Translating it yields CSASVGSNYGYTF.

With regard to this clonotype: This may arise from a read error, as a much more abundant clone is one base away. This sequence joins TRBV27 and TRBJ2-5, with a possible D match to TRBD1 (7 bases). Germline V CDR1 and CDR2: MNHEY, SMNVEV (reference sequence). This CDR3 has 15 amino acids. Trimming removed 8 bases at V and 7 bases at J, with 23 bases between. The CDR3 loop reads CASAVDQGGGRTQYF. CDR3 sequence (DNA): TGTGCCAGCGCAGTCGATCAGGGGGGCGGACGGACCCAGTACTTC.

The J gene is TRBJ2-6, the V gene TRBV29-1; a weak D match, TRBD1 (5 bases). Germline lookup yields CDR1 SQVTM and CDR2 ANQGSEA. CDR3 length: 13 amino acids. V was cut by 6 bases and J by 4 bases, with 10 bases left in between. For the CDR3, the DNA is TGCAGCGTCGCAGGGTTAGGGGCCAACGTCCTGACTTTC. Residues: CSVAGLGANVLTF.

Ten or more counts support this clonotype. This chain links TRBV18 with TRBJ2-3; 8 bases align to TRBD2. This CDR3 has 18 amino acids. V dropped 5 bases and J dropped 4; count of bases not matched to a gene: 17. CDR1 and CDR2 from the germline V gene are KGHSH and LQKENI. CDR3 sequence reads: CASSDLAGGHITADTQYF. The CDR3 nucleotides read TGTGCCAGCTCAGACTTGGCGGGAGGTCACATCACAGCAGATACGCAGTATTTT.